This is a list of T cell receptor beta chains from one sample in a study of regulatory T cells in long-lasting Graves disease. MiXCR was run by TCRdb on the multiplex PCR reads, yielding one entry per CDR3 protein. There are more than 300,000 distinct CDR3 sequences in the sample; approximately 25% occur only once, and 25% to 35% lies in the top ten. This sample comprised peripheral blood mononuclear cells (PBMCs), obtained when the disease was refractory, from a patient treated with antithyroid drugs. These receptors were obtained from a woman aged 40-49 years with Graves disease. The CDR3 runs from the conserved cysteine through the conserved F or W. A D gene is named only where the DNA matches it firmly. The size field is filled for only some rows; it gives once, few, many or a size class.

d_gene	j_gene	v_gene	abundance	CDR3nt	CDR3aa
-	TRBJ1-5	TRBV6-1	-	TGTGCCAGCAGCCGGAATAGGTTGCAGGACGGGCCCCAGCATTTT	CASSRNRLQDGPQHF
-	TRBJ2-7	TRBV7-9	-	TGTGCCAGCAGCTTAGTTTTACGGTGGCAGGGGAACGACGAGCAGTACTTC	CASSLVLRWQGNDEQYF
TRBD2	TRBJ2-1	TRBV5-6	-	TGTGCCAGCAGCTTGGCCAACCCCTACGCGGGAGATCACAATGAGCAGTTCTTC	CASSLANPYAGDHNEQFF
-	TRBJ1-2	TRBV7-8	few	TGTGCCAGCAGCGGGCAAACGAATGGCTACACCTTC	CASSGQTNGYTF
-	TRBJ2-7	TRBV18	few	TGTGCCAGCTCACCACCGCGTGGGGTGGCGTCCGAGCAGTACTTC	CASSPPRGVASEQYF
-	TRBJ1-1	TRBV5-1	-	TGCGCCAGCAGCTCCCTGGAGGGTCTGAACACTGAAGCTTTCTTT	CASSSLEGLNTEAFF
-	TRBJ1-1	TRBV19	-	TGTGCCAGTAGTATCGGCGTAGCGAGCACTGAAGCTTTCTTT	CASSIGVASTEAFF
-	TRBJ2-2	TRBV7-8	-	TGTGCCAGCAGCTTAATCGGGACTCTTACGTCGGAGGGTTACACCGGGGAGCTGTTTTTT	CASSLIGTLTSEGYTGELFF
TRBD2	TRBJ2-7	TRBV7-2	many	TGTGCCAGCAGCTTAGGTCCTAGCGGCTACGAGCAGTACTTC	CASSLGPSGYEQYF
-	TRBJ2-7	TRBV2	many	TGTGCCAGCAGTGAAGCTACCAACGAGCAGTACTTC	CASSEATNEQYF
-	TRBJ1-1	TRBV9	many	TGTGCCAGCAGCGCGACGGTTCTCCGCTCTGAAGCTTTCTTT	CASSATVLRSEAFF
-	TRBJ1-4	TRBV28	few	TGTGCCAGCAGTTCGAGTCGAGGTAATGAAAAACTGTTTTTT	CASSSSRGNEKLFF
-	TRBJ1-2	TRBV24-1	many	TGTGCCACCAGTGATCGGACCTTAACAGGACCCAACTATGGCTACACCTTC	CATSDRTLTGPNYGYTF
-	TRBJ2-2	TRBV28	few	TGTGCCAGCAGCCCGTTCACTAGCACCGGGGAGCTGTTTTTT	CASSPFTSTGELFF
TRBD2	TRBJ2-7	TRBV11-2	many	TGTGCCAGCAGCTTAGGCCTAGCGGGTATATCCTACGAGCAGTACTTC	CASSLGLAGISYEQYF
-	TRBJ2-3	TRBV20-1	-	TGCAGGATCAATACACCGTCTGCCGATACGCAGTATTTT	CRINTPSADTQYF
TRBD1	TRBJ1-5	TRBV20-1	many	TGCAGTGCTAGTCGCGGGGGGACAGGGACACAGCCCCAGCATTTT	CSASRGGTGTQPQHF
-	TRBJ2-3	TRBV11-2	-	TGTGCCAGCAGCTCCAGGACCGGAGATACGCAGTATTTT	CASSSRTGDTQYF
TRBD1	TRBJ2-5	TRBV5-4	few	TGTGCCAGCAGCGCCCGGGACAGACAAGAGACCCAGTACTTC	CASSARDRQETQYF
-	TRBJ2-7	TRBV28	many	TGTGCCAGCAGCTTAATAGCCTACGAGCAGTACTTC	CASSLIAYEQYF
TRBD1	TRBJ2-7	TRBV7-9	-	TGTGCCAGCAGCTTAGTCTCGGGACAGGGGGCAGTCTACGAGCAGTACTTC	CASSLVSGQGAVYEQYF
-	TRBJ1-2	TRBV9	-	TGTGCCAGCAGCGTAGGCAAAATTAACTATGGCTACACCTTC	CASSVGKINYGYTF
-	TRBJ2-5	TRBV18	few	TGTGCCAGCTCACCAGCCAGCCAAGAGACCCAGTACTTC	CASSPASQETQYF
-	TRBJ2-7	TRBV12-3/TRBV12-4	many	TGTGCCAGCAGTTTAGGGATAGACACCTACGAGCAGTACTTC	CASSLGIDTYEQYF
-	TRBJ1-2	TRBV2	many	TGTGCCAGCACCTTGCTCCGGGACACCCGGAATACCTTC	CASTLLRDTRNTF
-	TRBJ2-2	TRBV6-1	-	TGTGCCAGCAGTCACCATAAAGATTTTTCCGGGGAGCTGTTTTTT	CASSHHKDFSGELFF
-	TRBJ1-2	TRBV27	many	TGTGCCAGCACCTCAGGGAGTTCCTATGGCTACACCTTC	CASTSGSSYGYTF